These 26 T cell receptor beta chains were sequenced from one sample in a study of cytomegalovirus exposure and HLA in healthy donors. Amplification used 60 Vbeta primers and 13 Jbeta primers. Clones were sequenced by immunoSEQ multiplex PCR, and TCRdb holds only the in-frame ones, with some missing. The sample consists of about 100,000 clones, approximately 80% of them appearing once. The sample was PBMCs. These receptors originate from a woman younger than 30 in good health and CMV-seropositive.

The rearrangement joins TRBV7-2 to TRBJ1-2, with D possibly TRBD1 on 5 matching bases. Germline loops: CDR1 SGHTA, CDR2 FQGNSA. The V gene lost 1 base and the J gene lost 4 bases, with 16 bases spanning the gap. The CDR3 extends over 16 amino acids. The CDR3 DNA sequence: TGTGCCAGCAGCTTAGAGTTTTACCACCAGGGCTATGGCTACACCTTC. It encodes CASSLEFYHQGYGYTF.

The rearrangement joins TRBV5-1 to TRBJ1-5; TRBD1 aligns across 11 bases. Germline trimming cut 0 bases from V and 7 bases from J; bases unmatched to any gene: 3. Germline V gene data show CDR1 as SGHRS and CDR2 as YFSETQ. CDR3 length: 15 residues. CDR3 DNA sequence: TGCGCCAGCAGCTTGGAAGGGACAGGGGGACAGCCCCAGCATTTT. Translated, it gives CASSLEGTGGQPQHF.

This chain uses TRBV5-6 with TRBJ1-5; D call uncertain. V was clipped by 0 bases and J by 4 bases, with 8 bases between them. This CDR3 spans 14 amino acids. Germline-derived CDR1 and CDR2 are SGHDT and YYEEEE. Here the CDR3 DNA reads TGTGCCAGCAGCTTGGGCCAGGCAAATCAGCCCCAGCATTTT. This sequence encodes CASSLGQANQPQHF.

This clone was counted between two and nine times. The V call is TRBV7-3, the J call TRBJ2-1, with D perhaps TRBD1 (6 bases). The ends were cut back, 4 bases at V and 5 bases at J, with 15 bases in the middle. The CDR3 is made up of 15 amino acids. Germline values: CDR1 SGHTA, CDR2 FQGTGA. In DNA form, the CDR3 reads TGTGCCAGCAGCTCGATTGGGACAAAGAACAATGAGCAGTTCTTC. Translating it yields CASSSIGTKNNEQFF.

The chain has TRBV25-1 and TRBJ1-4, with no clear D. There are 13 residues in the CDR3. V lost 7 bases and J 5 bases, leaving 11 bases between the germline ends. Per the germline V gene, CDR1 is MGHDK and CDR2 is SYGVNS. In DNA form, the CDR3 reads TGTGCCAGCACCGAGGGTGGAAATGAAAAACTGTTTTTT. Translation: CASTEGGNEKLFF.

The rearrangement uses TRBV4-1 and TRBJ1-4; 7 bases align to TRBD1. V lost 1 base to trimming and J lost 0 bases; unmatched junction nucleotides: 5. Germline V gene data show CDR1 as MGHRA and CDR2 as YSYEKL. This CDR3 contains 17 residues. The CDR3 DNA sequence: TGCGCCAGCAGCCAAGGGAGACAGGGACCAACTAATGAAAAACTGTTTTTT. This translates into CASSQGRQGPTNEKLFF.

There are a few counts of this clone. V usage is TRBV4-1 and J usage is TRBJ1-5; D uncertain. The CDR3 covers 16 residues. CDR1 MGHRA and CDR2 YSYEKL come from the germline V gene. Trimming shortened V by 0 bases and J by 5 bases, and 14 bases separated the two germline ends. CDR3 region: CASSQDTARSYQPQHF. The CDR3 bases are TGCGCCAGCAGCCAAGATACAGCCCGGTCATATCAGCCCCAGCATTTT.

The J gene is TRBJ1-4, the V gene TRBV2; 10 bases map to TRBD1. This CDR3 spans 14 amino acids. The J segment lost 6 bases and the V segment lost 6 bases, leaving 4 bases of the junction unmatched. Germline V gene data show CDR1 as SNHLY and CDR2 as FYNNEI. CDR3 sequence: CASRDRGGDEKLFF. The CDR3 region has the DNA TGTGCCAGCAGGGACAGGGGGGGGGATGAAAAACTGTTTTTT.

The chain has TRBV7-2 and TRBJ2-1, with D uncertain. This CDR3 region has 14 residues. Germline V gene data show CDR1 as SGHTA and CDR2 as FQGNSA. The V end was cut by 1 base, the J end by 8 bases, with 12 bases between. CDR3 coding DNA: TGTGCCAGCAGCTTAGAACGCGGCTTCTATGAGCAGTTCTTC. It codes for CASSLERGFYEQFF.

Only a few counts were recorded for this clone. The rearrangement uses TRBV27 and TRBJ1-5; D is uncertain. Trimming stripped 5 bases from V and 6 bases from J, with 11 bases between. Germline CDR1 reads MNHEY; CDR2 reads SMNVEV (reference sequence). The CDR3 is made up of 13 amino acids. The CDR3 protein is CASSIAQFQPQHF. The CDR3 nucleotides are TGTGCCAGCAGTATTGCCCAGTTTCAGCCCCAGCATTTT.

The J gene is TRBJ2-7, the V gene TRBV10-1, with 13 bases fitting TRBD2. Trimming took 6 bases from V and 5 from J; bases not matched to a gene: 4. CDR1 is WNHNN and CDR2 is SYGVQD in the germline V gene (reference sequence). The CDR3 is made up of 14 amino acids. CDR3 region: CASRGTSGKDEQYF. CDR3 DNA sequence: TGCGCCAGCAGGGGGACTAGCGGGAAGGACGAGCAGTACTTC.

This chain links TRBV6-5 with TRBJ2-7, with TRBD1 as a possible D gene (6 bases). With 4 bases removed from V and 1 base from J, the gap between germline ends came to 11 bases. Germline loops: CDR1 MNHEY, CDR2 SVGAGI. The CDR3 covers 14 residues. The CDR3 nucleotides are TGTGCCAGCAGTTCCAGGACAGAATCCTACGAGCAGTACTTC. Protein product: CASSSRTESYEQYF.

The J gene is TRBJ1-2, the V gene TRBV4-1, with 7 bases fitting TRBD1. Germline V CDR1 and CDR2: MGHRA, YSYEKL. V lost 3 bases to trimming and J lost 0 bases; unmatched junction nucleotides: 4. This CDR3 is built from 15 residues. The CDR3 reads CASSHPTGPNYGYTF. The DNA for the CDR3 is TGCGCCAGCAGCCATCCGACAGGGCCTAACTATGGCTACACCTTC.

The chain couples TRBV7-2 to TRBJ2-3; 11 positions agree with TRBD2. Trimming at V came to 5 bases and at J to 1 base, leaving 2 bases not matched to a gene. Germline lookup yields CDR1 SGHTA and CDR2 FQGNSA. This CDR3 is 15 amino acids long. This CDR3 reads CASSQGLAGTDTQYF. CDR3 nucleotide sequence: TGTGCCAGCAGCCAGGGACTAGCGGGCACAGATACGCAGTATTTT.

This sequence joins TRBV5-1 and TRBJ1-6, with D tentatively TRBD1 (6 bases). The V gene lost 3 bases and the J gene lost 11 bases, with 15 bases spanning the gap. The CDR3 consists of 14 residues. Germline CDR1 SGHRS, CDR2 YFSETQ. The CDR3 is CASSSQGMNAPLHF. The CDR3 DNA is TGCGCCAGCAGCTCTCAGGGGATGAATGCACCCCTCCACTTT.

The chain links TRBV6-5 to TRBJ1-4; the match to TRBD1 covers 7 bases. J gave up 7 bases and V 0 bases, and 5 bases lay outside the gene matches. Germline assignment: CDR1 MNHEY and CDR2 SVGAGI. CDR3 length: 15 amino acids. The CDR3 DNA reads TGTGCCAGCAGTTACTCTGCAGGGGGGAGTGAAAAACTGTTTTTT. As protein: CASSYSAGGSEKLFF.

The rearrangement uses TRBV5-4 and TRBJ2-7, with D tentatively TRBD2 (6 bases). CDR3 length: 14 residues. Trimming took 4 bases from V and 2 from J, leaving 13 bases between them. The germline gives CDR1 SGHNT, CDR2 YYREEE (reference sequence). The CDR3 here is CASSPFSGAYEQYF. The CDR3 DNA reads as TGTGCCAGCAGCCCATTTAGCGGTGCCTACGAGCAGTACTTC.

Note on this clone: In the same sample, other DNA sequences code for this CDR3. This rearrangement joins TRBV27 to TRBJ1-2; no definite D call. This CDR3 contains 14 residues. V was shortened by 2 bases and J by 5 bases, with 12 bases between the two germline ends. Germline V gene lookup returns CDR1 MNHEY and CDR2 SMNVEV (reference sequence). In nucleotides, the CDR3 is TGTGCCAGCAGTTTAGCAGGCGGGTCATATGGCTACACCTTC. Its translation is CASSLAGGSYGYTF.

The rearrangement links TRBV7-8 to TRBJ2-5; TRBD2 matches 15 bases. Trimming cost V 4 bases and J 5 bases; bases outside gene matches: 5. This CDR3 is 16 amino acids long. Germline loops: CDR1 SGHVS, CDR2 FQNEAQ. The DNA of the CDR3 is TGTGCCAGCAGCTCGTGGACTAGCGGGAGGGATGAGACCCAGTACTTC. Protein product: CASSSWTSGRDETQYF.

The chain combines TRBV4-2 with TRBJ2-7; TRBD1 matches 8 bases. Germline loops: CDR1 LGHNA, CDR2 YNFKEQ. The CDR3 contains 12 residues. J was trimmed by 12 bases and V by 5 bases; bases with no gene match: 9. The CDR3 coding sequence is TGTGCCAGCAGCATTATGGACAGGGCGCGGTACTTC. Residues: CASSIMDRARYF.

V gene TRBV28 combines with J gene TRBJ2-1, with a weak D call TRBD2 (6 bases). The germline gives CDR1 MDHEN, CDR2 SYDVKM. The ends were cut back, 7 bases at V and 0 bases at J, with 13 bases in the middle. There are 15 residues in the CDR3. The CDR3 here is CASIGGMSSYNEQFF. In DNA form, the CDR3 reads TGTGCCAGCATTGGAGGGATGAGCTCCTACAATGAGCAGTTCTTC.

This clone has just a few counts. One junction end disagrees with the germline gene, perhaps due to a read error. The chain has TRBV10-3 and TRBJ1-2; the D is unclear. Germline V gene sequence: CDR1 ENHRY, CDR2 SYGVKD. The CDR3 has 14 residues. As DNA, the CDR3 is TGTGCCATCGGTGAGCCTCCAACGAGCTATGGCTACACCTTC. Its protein product is CAIGEPPTSYGYTF.

This clone was detected once. The rearrangement links TRBV28 to TRBJ1-2; 7 bases align to TRBD1. After removal of 6 bases from V and 8 bases from J, the junction contained 18 bases not matched to a gene. The CDR3 spans 16 residues. Germline lookup yields CDR1 MDHEN and CDR2 SYDVKM. As DNA, the CDR3 is TGTGCCAGCAGACCTCGGACAGGCCGTCGGTCAAGCGGCTACACCTTC. Encoded protein: CASRPRTGRRSSGYTF.

V usage is TRBV5-1 and J usage is TRBJ2-1; 8 nucleotides match TRBD1. CDR1 SGHRS and CDR2 YFSETQ come from the germline V gene. The trim removed 0 bases at V and 7 bases at J, leaving 3 bases unmatched. This CDR3 contains 14 residues. The DNA of the CDR3 is TGCGCCAGCAGCTTGGGTCAGGGGGCGAATGAGCAGTTCTTC. Translating it yields CASSLGQGANEQFF. Based on the CDR3 plus reference TRBV5-1 and TRBJ2-1, the full variable domain is KAGVTQTPRYLIKTRGQQVTLSCSPISGHRSVSWYQQTPGQGLQFLFEYFSETQRNKGNFPGRFSGRQFSNSRSEMNVSTLELGDSALYLCASSLGQGANEQFFGPGTRLTVL.

The genes are TRBV20-1 and TRBJ1-1, with TRBD1 as a possible D gene (6 bases). The germline V gene has CDR1 DFQATT and CDR2 SNEGSKA (reference sequence). There are 10 residues in the CDR3. Between the trimmed V and J ends, which lost 6 bases and 5 bases, there was a span of 7 bases. The CDR3 coding sequence is TGCAGTGCAGGGGGAACTGAAGCTTTCTTT. Amino acid sequence: CSAGGTEAFF.

The V and J genes are TRBV28 and TRBJ2-1; 9 bases are shared with TRBD2. The junction had 7 bases not matched to a gene; V was cut back by 9 bases and J by 4 bases. This CDR3 spans 14 amino acids. Germline CDR1 MDHEN, CDR2 SYDVKM. CDR3 region: CASGSGGQYNEQFF. The CDR3 DNA reads TGTGCCAGTGGTAGCGGGGGCCAATACAATGAGCAGTTCTTC.